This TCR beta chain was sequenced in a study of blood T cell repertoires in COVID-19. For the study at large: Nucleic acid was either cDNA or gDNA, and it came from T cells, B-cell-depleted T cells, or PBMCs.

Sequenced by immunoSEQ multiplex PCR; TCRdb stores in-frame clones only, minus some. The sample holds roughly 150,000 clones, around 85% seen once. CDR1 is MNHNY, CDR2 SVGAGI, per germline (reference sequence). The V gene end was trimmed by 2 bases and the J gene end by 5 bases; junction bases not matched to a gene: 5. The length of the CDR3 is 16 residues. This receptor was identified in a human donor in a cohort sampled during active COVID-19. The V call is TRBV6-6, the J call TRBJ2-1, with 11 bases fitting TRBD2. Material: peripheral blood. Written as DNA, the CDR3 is TGTGCCAGCAGTTACGTAGCGGGGGGGCGAAACAATGAGCAGTTCTTC. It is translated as CASSYVAGGRNNEQFF.